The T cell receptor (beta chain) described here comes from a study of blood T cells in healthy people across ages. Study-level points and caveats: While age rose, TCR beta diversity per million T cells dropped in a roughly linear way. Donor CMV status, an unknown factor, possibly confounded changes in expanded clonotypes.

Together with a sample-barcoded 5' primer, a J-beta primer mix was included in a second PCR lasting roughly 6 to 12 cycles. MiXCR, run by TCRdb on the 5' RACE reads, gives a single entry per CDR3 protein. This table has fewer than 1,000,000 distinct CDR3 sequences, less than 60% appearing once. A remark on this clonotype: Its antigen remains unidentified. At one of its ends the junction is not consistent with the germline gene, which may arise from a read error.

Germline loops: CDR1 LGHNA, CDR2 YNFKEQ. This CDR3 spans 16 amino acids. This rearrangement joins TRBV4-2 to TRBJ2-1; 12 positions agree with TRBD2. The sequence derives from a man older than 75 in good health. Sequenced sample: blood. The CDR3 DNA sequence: TGTGCCGGCAGCCAAGAAGTGACTAGCGGGAGAGCTGAGCAGTTCTTC. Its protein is CAGSQEVTSGRAEQFF.